This entry features one T cell receptor beta chain sequence. As processed by the authors: Reference gene primer amplification in the assay estimated nucleated cell counts. Produced via immunoSEQ multiplex PCR; TCRdb's table is partial and in-frame only. Clonal size and the V and J genes are those of that table, whereas D and trimming came from the DNA. Of roughly 380,000 clones listed, 85% were seen once; the top ten hold approximately 3.6%. The entry originates in a study of blood T cell repertoires in COVID-19. Turning to the study itself: COVID-19 samples, acute and convalescent, were from the United States, Italy and Spain. T cells, B-cell-depleted T cells, or PBMCs provided the cDNA or gDNA that served as material.

After removal of 4 bases from V and 0 bases from J, the junction contained 3 bases not matched to a gene. Germline CDR1 reads SGHRS; CDR2 reads YFSETQ. This CDR3 region has 15 residues. Sequenced sample: peripheral blood. The chain joins TRBV5-1 to TRBJ2-1; 8 bases match TRBD1. This TCR derives from a woman aged 18-30 years with acute or convalescent COVID-19. CDR3 in DNA: TGCGCCAGCAGCGGACAGGGTGGCTCCTACAATGAGCAGTTCTTC. Translated, it gives CASSGQGGSYNEQFF.